This TCR beta chain was sequenced during a study of vaccination effects on CD4 cells after COVID-19. Assay used: immunoSEQ multiplex PCR; TCRdb lists only in-frame clones, some missing. The sample has around 79,000 clones; roughly 72% are singletons. CDR3 length: 15 residues. V shed 2 bases, J shed 3 bases, and the junction held 5 bases outside the gene matches. Germline-derived CDR1 and CDR2 are SGHRS and YFSETQ. Of note for this clone: Its specificity is not known.

ViraFEST assay sequencing came after antigen-specific CD4+ T cells were expanded with viral peptide pools. A roughly ten-day culture period preceded the isolation of CD4+ T cells. According to the study, vaccine recipients showed no prior SARS-CoV-2 infection and negative nucleocapsid antibodies. It was on days 3 and 7 that half the medium was replaced with IL-2 medium. The chain recombines TRBV5-1 with TRBJ1-3, with 7 bases matching TRBD1. The source was CD4+ T cells from PBMCs cultured with HCoV-229E spike peptides, collected before COVID-19 vaccination. The TCR originated in a human donor who received a COVID-19 vaccine. CDR3 sequence: CASSLQGNDGNTIYF. The DNA for the CDR3 is TGCGCCAGCAGCTTACAGGGGAATGATGGAAACACCATATATTTT.